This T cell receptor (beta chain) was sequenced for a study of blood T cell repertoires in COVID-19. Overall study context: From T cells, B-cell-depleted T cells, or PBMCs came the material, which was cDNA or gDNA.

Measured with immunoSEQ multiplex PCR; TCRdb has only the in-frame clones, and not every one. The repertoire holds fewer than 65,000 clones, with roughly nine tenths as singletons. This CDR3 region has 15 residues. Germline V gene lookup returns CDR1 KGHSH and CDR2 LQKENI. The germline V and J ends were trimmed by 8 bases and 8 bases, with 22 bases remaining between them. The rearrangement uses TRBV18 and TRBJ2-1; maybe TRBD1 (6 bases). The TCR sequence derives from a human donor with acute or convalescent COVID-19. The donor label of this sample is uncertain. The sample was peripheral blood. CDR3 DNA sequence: TGTGCCAGCACTAAGGAGAAAAAAGGGACATATGAGCAGTTCTTC. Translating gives CASTKEKKGTYEQFF.